This is a list of T cell receptor beta chains from one sample in a study of OX40 agonist ivuxolimab in advanced cancers. The protocol was immunoSEQ multiplex PCR, while the TCRdb copy is restricted to in-frame clones and leaves out a portion. The data show about 59,000 clones, less than 90% seen once. The source material was CD4+ or CD8+ T cells sorted from blood, sampled in a trial of the OX40 agonist ivuxolimab. The receptor source for this set is an adult with an advanced solid tumor such as melanoma, head and neck, liver or kidney cancer. Both conserved end residues are part of each CDR3. Fields, in order: J gene, clone size, D gene, CDR3 length, V gene, CDR3 protein, CDR3 DNA. D genes are given only for firm matches. Only some rows state a clone size, as once, few, many or a class for expanded clones.

J: TRBJ2-1; size: NA; D: NA; length: 15; V: TRBV5-4; CDR3: CASSFTGVGGNEQFF; DNA: TGTGCCAGCAGCTTTACGGGGGTAGGGGGAAATGAGCAGTTCTTC
J: TRBJ1-5; size: few; D: NA; length: 14; V: TRBV6-5; CDR3: CAIKSAGAGQPQHF; DNA: TGTGCCATCAAATCAGCAGGGGCCGGTCAGCCCCAGCATTTT
J: TRBJ1-1; size: NA; D: TRBD1; length: 15; V: TRBV2; CDR3: CASSLDRGGNTEAFF; DNA: TGTGCCAGCAGCCTAGACAGGGGCGGAAACACTGAAGCTTTCTTT
J: TRBJ1-6; size: NA; D: NA; length: 15; V: TRBV2; CDR3: CASSEETRPPTPLHF; DNA: TGTGCCAGCAGTGAAGAAACGAGGCCTCCCACACCCCTCCACTTT
J: TRBJ2-7; size: once; D: NA; length: 12; V: TRBV30; CDR3: CAWSAGFYEQYF; DNA: TGTGCCTGGAGTGCAGGTTTCTACGAGCAGTACTTC
J: TRBJ2-1; size: NA; D: TRBD1; length: 18; V: TRBV5-5; CDR3: CASSPGRGRGGVYNEQFF; DNA: TGTGCCAGCAGCCCAGGCAGGGGGCGCGGAGGGGTCTACAATGAGCAGTTCTTC
J: TRBJ1-2; size: NA; D: TRBD1; length: 18; V: TRBV15; CDR3: CATSRDVWGQGLRYGYTF; DNA: TGTGCCACCAGCAGAGATGTTTGGGGACAGGGATTACGCTATGGCTACACCTTC
J: TRBJ2-7; size: NA; D: NA; length: 16; V: TRBV5-1; CDR3: CASSLLPGPGDYEQYF; DNA: TGCGCCAGCAGCTTGCTCCCGGGACCTGGGGATTACGAGCAGTACTTC
J: TRBJ2-7; size: NA; D: NA; length: 14; V: TRBV4-3; CDR3: CASSQDMASVEQYF; DNA: TGCGCCAGCAGCCAAGATATGGCTAGCGTCGAGCAGTACTTC
J: TRBJ2-3; size: NA; D: TRBD1; length: 15; V: TRBV10-1; CDR3: CASSPRTGLTDTQYF; DNA: TGCGCCAGCAGTCCCAGGACAGGGTTGACAGATACGCAGTATTTT
J: TRBJ1-6; size: NA; D: TRBD1; length: 15; V: TRBV2; CDR3: CASKGFTGANSPLHF; DNA: TGTGCCAGCAAGGGTTTTACAGGGGCGAATTCACCCCTCCACTTT
J: TRBJ1-2; size: NA; D: TRBD1; length: 16; V: TRBV28; CDR3: CASSFPYLDRGYGYTF; DNA: TGTGCCAGCAGTTTCCCCTACCTGGACAGGGGTTATGGCTACACCTTC
J: TRBJ2-1; size: NA; D: NA; length: 14; V: TRBV19; CDR3: CASSIGDGYNEQFF; DNA: TGTGCCAGTAGTATAGGGGACGGTTACAATGAGCAGTTCTTC
J: TRBJ2-7; size: NA; D: TRBD1; length: 15; V: TRBV19; CDR3: CASSSLGQGPYEQYF; DNA: TGTGCCAGTAGCTCTCTCGGACAGGGTCCCTACGAGCAGTACTTC
J: TRBJ1-4; size: NA; D: NA; length: 16; V: TRBV7-9; CDR3: CAIPSEGVATNEKLFF; DNA: TGTGCCATTCCTTCAGAGGGGGTTGCAACTAATGAAAAACTGTTTTTT
J: TRBJ1-2; size: NA; D: TRBD1; length: 14; V: TRBV9; CDR3: CASSVKGGADGYTF; DNA: TGTGCCAGCAGCGTAAAAGGGGGCGCGGATGGCTACACCTTC
J: TRBJ2-3; size: NA; D: NA; length: 14; V: TRBV5-4; CDR3: CASSLEGGRVTQYF; DNA: TGTGCCAGCAGCTTGGAAGGCGGCAGGGTAACGCAGTATTTT
J: TRBJ1-5; size: NA; D: TRBD1; length: 15; V: TRBV7-8; CDR3: CASSLADRANQPQHF; DNA: TGTGCCAGCAGCTTAGCGGACAGGGCCAATCAGCCCCAGCATTTT
J: TRBJ2-6; size: NA; D: NA; length: 15; V: TRBV7-2; CDR3: CASSQSEAGANVLTF; DNA: TGTGCCAGCAGCCAGAGCGAGGCTGGGGCCAACGTCCTGACTTTC
J: TRBJ2-7; size: NA; D: TRBD2; length: 14; V: TRBV27; CDR3: CASRGSGGGHEQYF; DNA: TGTGCCAGCAGGGGTAGCGGGGGGGGCCACGAGCAGTACTTC
J: TRBJ1-6; size: NA; D: NA; length: 18; V: TRBV2; CDR3: CASRRHYVVETYNSPLHF; DNA: TGTGCCAGCAGAAGACACTACGTCGTGGAGACCTATAATTCACCCCTCCACTTT
J: TRBJ1-6; size: NA; D: TRBD1; length: 15; V: TRBV30; CDR3: CAWRKTGVYNSPLHF; DNA: TGTGCCTGGAGGAAGACAGGGGTTTATAATTCACCCCTCCACTTT
J: TRBJ1-1; size: NA; D: TRBD1; length: 13; V: TRBV19; CDR3: CASSIQGGTEAFF; DNA: TGTGCCAGTAGTATTCAGGGGGGCACTGAAGCTTTCTTT
J: TRBJ1-1; size: few; D: TRBD1; length: 11; V: TRBV6-5; CDR3: CASGTAVKAFF; DNA: TGTGCCAGTGGGACAGCCGTGAAAGCTTTCTTT
J: TRBJ2-1; size: NA; D: NA; length: 16; V: TRBV5-4; CDR3: CASSLGQASSYNEQFF; DNA: TGTGCCAGCAGCTTGGGCCAGGCTAGCTCCTACAATGAGCAGTTCTTC
J: TRBJ2-1; size: NA; D: NA; length: 15; V: TRBV25-1; CDR3: CASRSDRGLGNEQFF; DNA: TGTGCCAGCCGCAGTGATCGGGGCCTTGGGAATGAGCAGTTCTTC
J: TRBJ1-1; size: few; D: NA; length: 15; V: TRBV7-9; CDR3: CASSLAGQIDTEAFF; DNA: TGTGCCAGCAGCTTAGCAGGACAGATAGACACTGAAGCTTTCTTT
J: TRBJ2-1; size: NA; D: NA; length: 22; V: TRBV23-1; CDR3: CASSQSQSFRGPPLSSYNEQFF; DNA: TGCGCCAGCAGTCAATCACAATCGTTCAGGGGTCCGCCTTTAAGCTCCTACAATGAGCAGTTCTTC
J: TRBJ2-2; size: NA; D: TRBD1; length: 17; V: TRBV13; CDR3: CASSPPPGTGGTGELFF; DNA: TGTGCCAGCAGCCCCCCCCCTGGGACAGGGGGGACCGGGGAGCTGTTTTTT
J: TRBJ2-5; size: NA; D: TRBD1; length: 15; V: TRBV5-4; CDR3: CASSIPQGAQETQYF; DNA: TGTGCCAGCAGCATTCCACAGGGGGCGCAAGAGACCCAGTACTTC
J: TRBJ2-3; size: NA; D: NA; length: 15; V: TRBV11-3; CDR3: CASSLGGQSTDTQYF; DNA: TGTGCCAGCAGCTTAGGTGGACAGAGCACAGATACGCAGTATTTT
J: TRBJ1-2; size: NA; D: NA; length: 14; V: TRBV5-4; CDR3: CASSLDRQNYGYTF; DNA: TGTGCCAGCAGCTTGGACCGGCAGAACTATGGCTACACCTTC
J: TRBJ2-7; size: NA; D: TRBD1; length: 15; V: TRBV7-9; CDR3: CASSLDGDRAYEQYF; DNA: TGTGCCAGCAGCTTAGACGGGGACAGGGCCTACGAGCAGTACTTC
J: TRBJ2-1; size: NA; D: TRBD2; length: 19; V: TRBV5-1; CDR3: CASSKQLAGGPLGYNEQFF; DNA: TGCGCCAGCAGCAAACAACTAGCGGGAGGGCCATTGGGCTACAATGAGCAGTTCTTC
J: TRBJ1-2; size: NA; D: NA; length: 15; V: TRBV4-3; CDR3: CASSQDLGGNYGYTF; DNA: TGCGCCAGCAGCCAAGATTTGGGCGGGAACTATGGCTACACCTTC
J: TRBJ1-4; size: NA; D: TRBD1; length: 14; V: TRBV30; CDR3: CACHDRAGEEKLFF; DNA: TGTGCCTGCCACGACAGGGCCGGGGAGGAAAAACTGTTTTTT
J: TRBJ2-3; size: NA; D: NA; length: 16; V: TRBV19; CDR3: CASSISRDTRTDTQYF; DNA: TGTGCCAGTAGTATCTCACGGGACACCCGCACAGATACGCAGTATTTT
J: TRBJ1-2; size: NA; D: TRBD1; length: 14; V: TRBV7-8; CDR3: CASSPQTGVGGYTF; DNA: TGTGCCAGCAGCCCTCAGACAGGGGTGGGTGGCTACACCTTC
J: TRBJ1-4; size: NA; D: NA; length: 16; V: TRBV2; CDR3: CASRGVEAGGNEKLFF; DNA: TGTGCCAGCAGGGGGGTCGAGGCCGGAGGAAATGAAAAACTGTTTTTT
J: TRBJ1-4; size: NA; D: NA; length: 16; V: TRBV29-1; CDR3: CSVANPSRATNEKLFF; DNA: TGCAGCGTCGCAAATCCCAGCAGAGCAACTAATGAAAAACTGTTTTTT
J: TRBJ2-3; size: NA; D: TRBD2; length: 17; V: TRBV7-2; CDR3: CASSPRLSGGRADTQYF; DNA: TGTGCCAGCAGCCCCCGTCTAAGCGGGGGGAGGGCAGATACGCAGTATTTT
J: TRBJ1-2; size: many; D: NA; length: 12; V: TRBV28; CDR3: CASSFHSDGYTF; DNA: TGTGCCAGCAGTTTCCATTCCGATGGCTACACCTTC
J: TRBJ2-3; size: NA; D: NA; length: 16; V: TRBV28; CDR3: CASSPPGTISPDTQYF; DNA: TGTGCCAGCAGCCCCCCCGGGACCATATCCCCAGATACGCAGTATTTT
J: TRBJ1-4; size: NA; D: NA; length: 16; V: TRBV6-6; CDR3: CASSLSTGSTNEKLFF; DNA: TGTGCCAGCAGCCTCAGTACGGGATCAACTAATGAAAAACTGTTTTTT
J: TRBJ1-4; size: once; D: TRBD1; length: 13; V: TRBV10-1; CDR3: CARKGGADEKLFF; DNA: TGCGCCAGAAAAGGGGGCGCAGATGAAAAACTGTTTTTT
J: TRBJ2-7; size: NA; D: NA; length: 11; V: TRBV2; CDR3: CASRQYYEQYF; DNA: TGTGCCAGTCGACAGTATTACGAGCAGTACTTC
J: TRBJ1-2; size: NA; D: NA; length: 16; V: TRBV29-1; CDR3: CSVEGNPGPDNYGYTF; DNA: TGCAGCGTTGAAGGGAATCCGGGGCCCGACAACTATGGCTACACCTTC
J: TRBJ1-3; size: NA; D: NA; length: 15; V: TRBV5-1; CDR3: CASSLVASSGNTIYF; DNA: TGCGCCAGCAGCTTGGTTGCCAGCTCTGGAAACACCATATATTTT
J: TRBJ2-2; size: NA; D: NA; length: 19; V: TRBV21-1; CDR3: CASSPSSSGESKVAGELFF; DNA: TGTGCCAGCAGCCCAAGTTCTAGCGGGGAGTCAAAAGTAGCCGGGGAGCTGTTTTTT
J: TRBJ1-1; size: few; D: NA; length: 14; V: TRBV6-1; CDR3: CASSPEFRHPVTFF; DNA: TGTGCCAGCAGCCCCGAATTCAGGCATCCCGTGACTTTCTTT
J: TRBJ1-3; size: NA; D: NA; length: 16; V: TRBV4-3; CDR3: CASSLHRTYSGNTIYF; DNA: TGCGCCAGCAGCCTCCACCGGACCTACTCTGGAAACACCATATATTTT
J: TRBJ2-1; size: NA; D: NA; length: 18; V: TRBV4-1; CDR3: CASSQVDLGLSSYNEQFF; DNA: TGCGCCAGCAGCCAAGTAGACCTAGGACTCAGCTCCTACAATGAGCAGTTCTTC
J: TRBJ2-1; size: NA; D: TRBD2; length: 15; V: TRBV7-9; CDR3: CASSFDSGSYNEQFF; DNA: TGTGCCAGCAGCTTCGATAGCGGGAGTTACAATGAGCAGTTCTTC
J: TRBJ2-5; size: NA; D: NA; length: 15; V: TRBV11-2; CDR3: CASSLYSGGRGTQYF; DNA: TGTGCCAGCAGCTTATACTCCGGGGGGCGGGGGACCCAGTACTTC